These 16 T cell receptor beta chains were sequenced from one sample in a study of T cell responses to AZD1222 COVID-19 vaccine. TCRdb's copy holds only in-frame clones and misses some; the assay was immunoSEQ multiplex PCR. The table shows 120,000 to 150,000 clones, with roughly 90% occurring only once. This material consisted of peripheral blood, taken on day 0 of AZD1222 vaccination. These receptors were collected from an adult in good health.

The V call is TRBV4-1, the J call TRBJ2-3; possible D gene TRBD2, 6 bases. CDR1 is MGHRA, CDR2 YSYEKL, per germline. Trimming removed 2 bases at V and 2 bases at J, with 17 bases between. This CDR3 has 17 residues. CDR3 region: CASSQPDLRTTTDTQYF. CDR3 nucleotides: TGCGCCAGCAGCCAACCGGACCTAAGGACTACCACAGATACGCAGTATTTT.

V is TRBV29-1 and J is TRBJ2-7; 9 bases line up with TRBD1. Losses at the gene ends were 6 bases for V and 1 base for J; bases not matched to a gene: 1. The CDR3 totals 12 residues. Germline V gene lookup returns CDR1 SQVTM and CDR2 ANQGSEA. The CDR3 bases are TGCAGCGTAGGGACAGGGTCCTACGAGCAGTACTTC. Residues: CSVGTGSYEQYF.

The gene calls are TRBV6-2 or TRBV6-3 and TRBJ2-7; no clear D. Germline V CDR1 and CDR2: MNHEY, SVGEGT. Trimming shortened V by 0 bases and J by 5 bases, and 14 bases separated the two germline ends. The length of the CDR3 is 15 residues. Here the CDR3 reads CASSYSGPSHHEQYF. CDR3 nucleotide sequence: TGTGCCAGCAGTTACTCCGGACCCTCGCACCACGAGCAGTACTTC.

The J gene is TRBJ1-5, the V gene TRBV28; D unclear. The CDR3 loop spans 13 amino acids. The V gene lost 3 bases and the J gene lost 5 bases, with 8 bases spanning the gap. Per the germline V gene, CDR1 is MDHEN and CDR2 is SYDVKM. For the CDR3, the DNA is TGTGCCAGCAGTTTGCCACACTATCAGCCCCAGCATTTT. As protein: CASSLPHYQPQHF.

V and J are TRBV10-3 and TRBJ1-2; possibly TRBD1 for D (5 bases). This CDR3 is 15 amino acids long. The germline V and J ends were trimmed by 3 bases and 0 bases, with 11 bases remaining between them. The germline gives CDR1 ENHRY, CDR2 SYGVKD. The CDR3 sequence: CAISDPGAANYGYTF. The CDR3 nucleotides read TGTGCCATCAGTGACCCTGGGGCTGCTAACTATGGCTACACCTTC.

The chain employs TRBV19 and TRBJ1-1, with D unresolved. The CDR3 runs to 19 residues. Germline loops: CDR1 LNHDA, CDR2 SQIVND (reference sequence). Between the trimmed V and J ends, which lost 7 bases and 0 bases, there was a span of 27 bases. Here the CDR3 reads CASKSPLGRGSLMNTEAFF. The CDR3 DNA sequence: TGTGCCAGTAAATCCCCCTTAGGGAGAGGGTCCCTCATGAACACTGAAGCTTTCTTT.

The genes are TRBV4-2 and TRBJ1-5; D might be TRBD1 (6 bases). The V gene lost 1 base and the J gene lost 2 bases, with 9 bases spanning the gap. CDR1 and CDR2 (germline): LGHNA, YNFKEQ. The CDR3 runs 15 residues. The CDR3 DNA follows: TGTGCCAGCAGCCAAGTCCCAGGGGGCAATCAGCCCCAGCATTTT. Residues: CASSQVPGGNQPQHF.

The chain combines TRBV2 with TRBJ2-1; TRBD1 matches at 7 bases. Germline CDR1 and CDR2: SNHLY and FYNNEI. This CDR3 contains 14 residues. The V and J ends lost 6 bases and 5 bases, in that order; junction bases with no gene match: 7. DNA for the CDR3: TGTGCCAGCAGGAGGGGGCGGAACAACAATGAGCAGTTCTTC. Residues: CASRRGRNNNEQFF. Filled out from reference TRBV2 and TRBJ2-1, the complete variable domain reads EPEVTQTPSHQVTQMGQEVILRCVPISNHLYFYWYRQILGQKVEFLVSFYNNEISEKSEIFDDQFSVERPDGSNFTLKIRSTKLEDSAMYFCASRRGRNNNEQFFGPGTRLTVL.

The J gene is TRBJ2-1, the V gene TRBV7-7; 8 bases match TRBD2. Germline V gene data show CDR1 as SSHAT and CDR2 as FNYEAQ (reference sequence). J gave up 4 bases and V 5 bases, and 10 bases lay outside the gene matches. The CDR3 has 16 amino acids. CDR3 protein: CASSPGPGLGYNEQFF. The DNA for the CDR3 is TGTGCCAGCAGCCCGGGGCCGGGACTAGGATACAATGAGCAGTTCTTC.

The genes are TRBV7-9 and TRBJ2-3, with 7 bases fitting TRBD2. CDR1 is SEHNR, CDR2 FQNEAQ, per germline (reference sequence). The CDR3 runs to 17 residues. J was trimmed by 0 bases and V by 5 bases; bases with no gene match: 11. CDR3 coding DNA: TGTGCCAGCAGCCGATACCCAAGGGGAGGGAGCACAGATACGCAGTATTTT. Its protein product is CASSRYPRGGSTDTQYF.

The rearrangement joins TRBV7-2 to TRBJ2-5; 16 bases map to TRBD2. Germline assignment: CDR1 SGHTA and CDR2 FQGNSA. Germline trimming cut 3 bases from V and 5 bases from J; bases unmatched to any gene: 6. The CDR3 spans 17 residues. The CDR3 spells CASSFPGLAGGQETQYF. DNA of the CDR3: TGTGCCAGCAGCTTTCCGGGACTAGCGGGGGGGCAGGAGACCCAGTACTTC. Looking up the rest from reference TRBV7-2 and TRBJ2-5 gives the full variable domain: GAGVSQSPSNKVTEKGKDVELRCDPISGHTALYWYRQSLGQGLEFLIYFQGNSAPDKSGLPSDRFSAERTGGSVSTLTIQRTQQEDSAVYLCASSFPGLAGGQETQYFGPGTRLLVL.

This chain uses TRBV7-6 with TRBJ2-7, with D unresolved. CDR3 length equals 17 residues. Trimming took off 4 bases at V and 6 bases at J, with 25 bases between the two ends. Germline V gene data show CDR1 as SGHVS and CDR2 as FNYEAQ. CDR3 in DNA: TGTGCCAGCAGCTCTTTACCCCCCGTGATGGGGTCAGGCGAGCAGTACTTC. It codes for CASSSLPPVMGSGEQYF.

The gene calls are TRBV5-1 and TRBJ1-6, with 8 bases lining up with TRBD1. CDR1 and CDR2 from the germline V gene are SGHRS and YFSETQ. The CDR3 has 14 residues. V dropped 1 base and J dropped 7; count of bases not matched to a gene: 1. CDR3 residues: CASSLTGGNSPLHF. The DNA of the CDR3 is TGCGCCAGCAGCTTGACAGGGGGGAATTCACCCCTCCACTTT.

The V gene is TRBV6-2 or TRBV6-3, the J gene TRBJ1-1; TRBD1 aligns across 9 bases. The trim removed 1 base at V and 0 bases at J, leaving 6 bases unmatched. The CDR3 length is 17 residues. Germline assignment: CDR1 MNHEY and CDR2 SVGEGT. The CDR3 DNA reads TGTGCCAGCAGTTACTTTCGACAGGGGGTTATGAACACTGAAGCTTTCTTT. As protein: CASSYFRQGVMNTEAFF.

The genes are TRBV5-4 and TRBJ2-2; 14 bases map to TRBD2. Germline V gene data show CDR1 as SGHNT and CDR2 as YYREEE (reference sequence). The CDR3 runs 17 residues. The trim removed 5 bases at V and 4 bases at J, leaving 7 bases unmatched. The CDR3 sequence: CASSFGLAGGGTGELFF. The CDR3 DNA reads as TGTGCCAGCAGTTTCGGACTAGCGGGAGGAGGCACCGGGGAGCTGTTTTTT.

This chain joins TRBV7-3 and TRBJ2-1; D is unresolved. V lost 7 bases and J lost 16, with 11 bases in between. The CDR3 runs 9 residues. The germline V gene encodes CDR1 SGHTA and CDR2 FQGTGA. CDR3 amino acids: CASTLSVFF. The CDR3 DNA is TGTGCCAGCACCCTTTCGGTATTCTTC.